The rows below give T cell receptor beta chains drawn from one sample of a study of shared clonotypes between healthy human individuals. Some clones are missing from TCRdb's copy, which holds only in-frame ones; the method was immunoSEQ multiplex PCR. Among millions of clones listed, 85% to 95% were seen once. Sequenced material: naive CD4+ T cells from PBMCs. The receptors stem from a man younger than 35 in good health. Some clones in this sample may be carry-over from other donors' samples. Each CDR3 is given with its conserved first and last residue. A D gene is named only where the DNA matches it firmly. Clone sizes are given selectively: once, few, many, or a class where the clone is expanded.

>TRBD1|TRBJ2-3|.|TRBV2
TGTGCCAGCAGTGGCGGACAGGGTAGAATGGATACGCAGTATTTT
CASSGGQGRMDTQYF
>.|TRBJ1-3|.|TRBV28
TGTGCCAGCAGTTCTGGTCTACTATCTGGAAACACCATATATTTT
CASSSGLLSGNTIYF
>TRBD1|TRBJ1-4|.|TRBV4-1
TGCGCCAGCAGCCAATTAGACAGGGGGCAGGATGAAAAACTGTTTTTT
CASSQLDRGQDEKLFF
>.|TRBJ2-5|once|TRBV5-1
TGCGCCAGCAGCTTGGCCTCACCCCAAGAGACCCAGTACTTC
CASSLASPQETQYF
>TRBD2|TRBJ2-7|once|TRBV28
TGTGCCAGCAGTTCCCCTCTGAGGGGCGGGAGTTTTTACGAGCAGTACTTC
CASSSPLRGGSFYEQYF
>.|TRBJ1-5|few|TRBV4-1
TGCGCCAGCAGCCACGATGACAGAGGGTGGAATCAGCCCCAGCATTTT
CASSHDDRGWNQPQHF
>.|TRBJ2-7|.|TRBV15
TGTGCCACCAGCAGATCAGGGTCGCACGAGCAGTACTTC
CATSRSGSHEQYF
>.|TRBJ1-5|.|TRBV5-8
TGTGCCAGCAGCTTGGGCGAAGACTTCAATCAGCCCCAGCATTTT
CASSLGEDFNQPQHF
>.|TRBJ1-2|.|TRBV28
TGTGCCAGCACCCCTATGGGGGGATCTAACTATGGCTACACCTTC
CASTPMGGSNYGYTF
>TRBD2|TRBJ2-7|.|TRBV28
TGTGCCAGCAGTTTACGGACTAGCGGGAGATACGAGCAGTACTTC
CASSLRTSGRYEQYF
>TRBD1|TRBJ2-4|.|TRBV9
TGTGCCAGCAGCAAGCTCGGGACAGCCGGACCCAAAAACATTCAGTACTTC
CASSKLGTAGPKNIQYF
>.|TRBJ2-7|.|TRBV9
TGTGCCAGCACCAGAGGCTCCAGCTCCTACGAGCAGTACTTC
CASTRGSSSYEQYF
>TRBD2|TRBJ2-3|.|TRBV5-4
TGTGCCAGCAGCCCGGCCGGGACTAGCGGGAGTACCGGAGATACGCAGTATTTT
CASSPAGTSGSTGDTQYF
>TRBD1|TRBJ1-5|.|TRBV9
TGTGCCAGCAGCGCCGGGGGAGGGGGCGGCAATCAGCCCCAGCATTTT
CASSAGGGGGNQPQHF